These 5 T cell receptor beta chains originate from one sample sequenced in a study of T cell responses to AZD1222 COVID-19 vaccine. Here immunoSEQ multiplex PCR was the method, and the copy in TCRdb shows in-frame clones only, minus some. The repertoire consists of over 100,000 clones, with approximately 91% occurring once and the leading ten covering around 1%. Sequenced material: peripheral blood, taken 28 days after the second AZD1222 dose. The receptor set was obtained from an adult who received the AZD1222 COVID-19 vaccine.

The V and J genes are TRBV28 and TRBJ2-5, with a weak D call TRBD2 (6 bases). The CDR3 has 12 amino acids. Trimming shortened V by 3 bases and J by 12 bases, and 14 bases separated the two germline ends. Germline V CDR1 and CDR2: MDHEN, SYDVKM. CDR3 DNA sequence: TGTGCCAGCAGTTTGTCCGGAGGGGAAAAGTACTTC. Amino acid sequence: CASSLSGGEKYF.

The chain links TRBV12-3 or TRBV12-4 to TRBJ2-7; TRBD1 might be the D (5 bases). V lost 3 bases to trimming and J lost 5 bases, with 11 bases between them. The CDR3 runs 13 residues. This CDR3 reads CASSFTQGHEQYF. CDR3 coding DNA: TGTGCCAGCAGTTTTACGCAGGGCCACGAGCAGTACTTC.

The chain carries TRBV3-1 (or the pseudogene TRBV3-2) and TRBJ1-3; TRBD1 is a possible D gene (5 bases). CDR3 length: 16 amino acids. Germline CDR1 and CDR2: LGHDT and YNNKEL (reference sequence). V lost 4 bases, J lost 0 bases, and 13 bases lay in between. The CDR3 coding sequence is TGTGCCAGCAGCCCCCATCAAGGGGACTCTGGAAACACCATATATTTT. Its translation: CASSPHQGDSGNTIYF.

The chain's CDR3 is CASSLTAGVEDGYTF. The CDR3 nucleotides are TGTGCCAGCTCACTCACAGCAGGGGTTGAGGATGGCTACACCTTC. This chain connects TRBV18 to TRBJ1-2; a weak D match, TRBD1 (6 bases). Germline V lookup: CDR1 KGHSH, CDR2 LQKENI. This CDR3 has 15 amino acids. The germline V and J ends were trimmed by 4 bases and 6 bases, with 18 bases remaining between them.

This clone occurred once. The CDR3 sequence: CASSTQRWATEAFF. CDR3 in DNA: TGTGCCAGTAGTACTCAGCGGTGGGCCACTGAAGCTTTCTTT. The gene calls are TRBV19 and TRBJ1-1, with unresolved D. Germline assignment: CDR1 LNHDA and CDR2 SQIVND (reference sequence). The CDR3 has 14 residues. Trimming removed 4 bases from V and 4 bases from J, with 13 bases in between.